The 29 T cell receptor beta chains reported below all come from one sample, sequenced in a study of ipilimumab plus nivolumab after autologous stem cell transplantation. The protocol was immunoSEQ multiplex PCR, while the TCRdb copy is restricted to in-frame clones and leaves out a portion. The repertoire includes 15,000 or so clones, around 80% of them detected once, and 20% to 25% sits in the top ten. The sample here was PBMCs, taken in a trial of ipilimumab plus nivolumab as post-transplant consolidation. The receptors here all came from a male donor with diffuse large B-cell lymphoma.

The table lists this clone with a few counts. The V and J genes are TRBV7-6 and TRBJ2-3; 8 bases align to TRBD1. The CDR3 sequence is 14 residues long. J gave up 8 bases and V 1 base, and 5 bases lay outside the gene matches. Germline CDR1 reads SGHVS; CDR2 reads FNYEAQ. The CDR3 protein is CASSLEGTGITQYF. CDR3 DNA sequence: TGTGCCAGCAGCTTAGAAGGGACAGGCATTACGCAGTATTTT.

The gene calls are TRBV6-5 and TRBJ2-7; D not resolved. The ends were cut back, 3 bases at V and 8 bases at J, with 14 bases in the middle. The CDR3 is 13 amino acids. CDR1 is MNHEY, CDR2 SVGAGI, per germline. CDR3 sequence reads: CASSYAGSSKQYF. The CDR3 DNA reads TGTGCCAGCAGTTATGCTGGGTCTTCAAAGCAGTACTTC.

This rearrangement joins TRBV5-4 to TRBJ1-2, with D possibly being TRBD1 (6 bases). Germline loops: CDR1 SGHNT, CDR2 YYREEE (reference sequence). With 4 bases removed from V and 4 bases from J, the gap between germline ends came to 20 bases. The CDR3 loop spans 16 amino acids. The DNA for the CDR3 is TGTGCCAGCAGCCGATCTGAAGGGACAAGGACCTATGGCTACACCTTC. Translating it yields CASSRSEGTRTYGYTF.

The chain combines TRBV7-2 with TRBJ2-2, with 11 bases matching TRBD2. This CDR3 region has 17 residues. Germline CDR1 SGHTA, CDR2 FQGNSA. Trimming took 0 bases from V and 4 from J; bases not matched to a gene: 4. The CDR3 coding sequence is TGTGCCAGCAGCTTAGCTAGCGGGGGGGCGGGCACCGGGGAGCTGTTTTTT. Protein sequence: CASSLASGGAGTGELFF.

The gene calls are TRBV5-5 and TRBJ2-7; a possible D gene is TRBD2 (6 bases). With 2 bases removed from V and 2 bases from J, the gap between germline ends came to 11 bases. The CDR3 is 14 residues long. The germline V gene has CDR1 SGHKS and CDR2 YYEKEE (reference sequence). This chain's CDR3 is CASSFGGNPYEQYF. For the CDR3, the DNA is TGTGCCAGCAGCTTTGGGGGGAACCCCTACGAGCAGTACTTC.

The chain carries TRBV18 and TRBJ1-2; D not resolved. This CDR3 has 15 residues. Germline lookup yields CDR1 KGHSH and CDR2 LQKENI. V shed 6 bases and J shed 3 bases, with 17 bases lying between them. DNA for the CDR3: TGTGCCAGCTCCCCCTTTGAACCTAGTGACTATGGCTACACCTTC. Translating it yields CASSPFEPSDYGYTF.

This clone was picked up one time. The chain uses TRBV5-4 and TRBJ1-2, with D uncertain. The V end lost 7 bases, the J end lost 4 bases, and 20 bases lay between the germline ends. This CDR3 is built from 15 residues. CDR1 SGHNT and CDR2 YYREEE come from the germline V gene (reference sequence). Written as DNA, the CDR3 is TGTGCCAGCCGGCACTACCCAGGAAAGACCTATGGCTACACCTTC. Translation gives CASRHYPGKTYGYTF. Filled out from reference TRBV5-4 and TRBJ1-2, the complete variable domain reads ETGVTQSPTHLIKTRGQQVTLRCSSQSGHNTVSWYQQALGQGPQFIFQYYREEENGRGNFPPRFSGLQFPNYSSELNVNALELDDSALYLCASRHYPGKTYGYTFGSGTRLTVV.

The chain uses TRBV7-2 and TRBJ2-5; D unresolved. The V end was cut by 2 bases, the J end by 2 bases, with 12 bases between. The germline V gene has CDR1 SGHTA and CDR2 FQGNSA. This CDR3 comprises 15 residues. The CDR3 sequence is CASSLLPTIQETQYF. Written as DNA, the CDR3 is TGTGCCAGCAGCTTACTTCCAACGATACAAGAGACCCAGTACTTC.

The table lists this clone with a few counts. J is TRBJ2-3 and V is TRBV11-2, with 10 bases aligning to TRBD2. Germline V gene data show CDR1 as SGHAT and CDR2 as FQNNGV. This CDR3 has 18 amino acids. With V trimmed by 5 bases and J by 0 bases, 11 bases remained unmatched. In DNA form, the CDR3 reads TGTGCCAGCAGCCGTCCGGCTAGCGGGAGAATTAGCACAGATACGCAGTATTTT. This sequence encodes CASSRPASGRISTDTQYF. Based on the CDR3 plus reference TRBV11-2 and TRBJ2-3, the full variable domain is EAGVAQSPRYKIIEKRQSVAFWCNPISGHATLYWYQQILGQGPKLLIQFQNNGVVDDSQLPKDRFSAERLKGVDSTLKIQPAKLEDSAVYLCASSRPASGRISTDTQYFGPGTRLTVL.

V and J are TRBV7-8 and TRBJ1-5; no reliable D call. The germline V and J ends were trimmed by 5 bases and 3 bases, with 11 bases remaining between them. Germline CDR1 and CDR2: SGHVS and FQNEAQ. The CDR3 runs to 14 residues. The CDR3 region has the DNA TGTGCCAGCAGCCCCCCGGGTTACAATCAGCCCCAGCATTTT. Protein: CASSPPGYNQPQHF.

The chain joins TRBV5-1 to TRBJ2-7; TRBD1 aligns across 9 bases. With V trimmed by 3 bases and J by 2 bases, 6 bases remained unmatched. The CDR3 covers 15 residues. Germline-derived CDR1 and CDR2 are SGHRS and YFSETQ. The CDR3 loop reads CASSSRQGDPYEQYF. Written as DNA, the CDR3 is TGCGCCAGCAGCTCGCGACAGGGGGATCCCTACGAGCAGTACTTC.

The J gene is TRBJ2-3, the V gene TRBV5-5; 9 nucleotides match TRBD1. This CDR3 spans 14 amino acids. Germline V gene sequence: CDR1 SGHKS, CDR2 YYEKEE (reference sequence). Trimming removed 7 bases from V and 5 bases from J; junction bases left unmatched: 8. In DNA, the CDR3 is TGTGCCAGCCTGCCGGGACAGGGCGAAGATACGCAGTATTTT. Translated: CASLPGQGEDTQYF.

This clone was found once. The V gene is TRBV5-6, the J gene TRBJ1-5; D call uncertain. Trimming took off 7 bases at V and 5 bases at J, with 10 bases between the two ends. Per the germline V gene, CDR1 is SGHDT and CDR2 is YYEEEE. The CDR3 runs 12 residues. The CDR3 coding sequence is TGTGCCAGCGGCCGTGGGGATCAGCCCCAGCATTTT. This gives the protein CASGRGDQPQHF.

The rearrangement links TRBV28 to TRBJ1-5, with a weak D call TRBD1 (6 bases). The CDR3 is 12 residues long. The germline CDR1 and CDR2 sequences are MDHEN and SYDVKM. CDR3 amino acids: CGTDIVYQPQHF. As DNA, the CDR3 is TGTGGGACAGATATCGTTTATCAGCCCCAGCATTTT.

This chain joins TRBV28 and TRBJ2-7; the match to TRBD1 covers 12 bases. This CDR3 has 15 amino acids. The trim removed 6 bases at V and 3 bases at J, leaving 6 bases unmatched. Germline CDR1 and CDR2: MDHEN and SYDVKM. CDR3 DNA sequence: TGTGCCAGCAGGTACGGGACAGGGGGCTTCTACGAGCAGTACTTC. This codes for CASRYGTGGFYEQYF. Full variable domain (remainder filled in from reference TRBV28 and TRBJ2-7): DVKVTQSSRYLVKRTGEKVFLECVQDMDHENMFWYRQDPGLGLRLIYFSYDVKMKEKGDIPEGYSVSREKKERFSLILESASTNQTSMYLCASRYGTGGFYEQYFGPGTRLTVT.

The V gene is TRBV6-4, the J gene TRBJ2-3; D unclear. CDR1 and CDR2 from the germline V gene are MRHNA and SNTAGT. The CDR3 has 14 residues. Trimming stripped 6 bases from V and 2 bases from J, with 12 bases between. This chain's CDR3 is CASSAGSNTDTQYF. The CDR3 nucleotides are TGTGCCAGCAGCGCCGGGTCGAACACAGATACGCAGTATTTT.

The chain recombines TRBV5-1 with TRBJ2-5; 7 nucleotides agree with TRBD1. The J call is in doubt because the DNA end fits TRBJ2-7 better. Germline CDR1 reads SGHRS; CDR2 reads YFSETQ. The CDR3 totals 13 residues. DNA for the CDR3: TGCGCCAGCAGCTCGGCAGGGGGCTACGAGCAGTACTTC. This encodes CASSSAGGYEQYF.

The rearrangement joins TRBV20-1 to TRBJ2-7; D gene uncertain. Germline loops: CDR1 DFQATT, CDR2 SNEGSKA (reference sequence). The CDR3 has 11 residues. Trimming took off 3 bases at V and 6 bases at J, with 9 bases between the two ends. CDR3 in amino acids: CSASMYSEQYF. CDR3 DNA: TGCAGTGCTAGTATGTACTCCGAGCAGTACTTC.

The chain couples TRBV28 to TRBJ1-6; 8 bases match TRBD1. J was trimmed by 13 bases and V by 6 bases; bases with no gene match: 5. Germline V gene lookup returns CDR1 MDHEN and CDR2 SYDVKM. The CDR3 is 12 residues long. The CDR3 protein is CASSSQGVPLHF. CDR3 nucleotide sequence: TGTGCCAGCAGCTCACAGGGGGTGCCCCTCCACTTT. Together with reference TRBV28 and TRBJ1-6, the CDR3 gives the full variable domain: DVKVTQSSRYLVKRTGEKVFLECVQDMDHENMFWYRQDPGLGLRLIYFSYDVKMKEKGDIPEGYSVSREKKERFSLILESASTNQTSMYLCASSSQGVPLHFGNGTRLTVT.

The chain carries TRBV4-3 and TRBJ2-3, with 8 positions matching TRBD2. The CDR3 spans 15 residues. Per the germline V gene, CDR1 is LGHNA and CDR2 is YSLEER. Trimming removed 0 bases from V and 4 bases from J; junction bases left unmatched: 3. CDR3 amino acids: CASSQDLGGADTQYF. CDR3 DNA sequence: TGCGCCAGCAGCCAAGATCTCGGGGGGGCAGATACGCAGTATTTT.

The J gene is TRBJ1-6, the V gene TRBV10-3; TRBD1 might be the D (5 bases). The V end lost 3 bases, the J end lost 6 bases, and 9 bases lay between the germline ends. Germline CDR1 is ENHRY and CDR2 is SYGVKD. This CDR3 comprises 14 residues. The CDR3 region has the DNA TGTGCCATCAGTGATGCAGGGCCTAATTCACCCCTCCACTTT. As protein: CAISDAGPNSPLHF.

In DNA, the CDR3 is TGTGCCAGCAGTGACCCCGGGACTAGCGGAAACGAGCAGTACTTC. As protein: CASSDPGTSGNEQYF. The chain uses TRBV2 and TRBJ2-7, with TRBD2 identical over 11 bases. Per germline, CDR1 SNHLY and CDR2 FYNNEI. The CDR3 has 15 residues. Trimming at V came to 3 bases and at J to 5 bases, leaving 6 bases not matched to a gene.

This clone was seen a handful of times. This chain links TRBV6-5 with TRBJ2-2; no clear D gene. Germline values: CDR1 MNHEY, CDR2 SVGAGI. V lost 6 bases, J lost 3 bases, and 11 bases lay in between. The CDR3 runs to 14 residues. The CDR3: CASSKGPYTGELFF. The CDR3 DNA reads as TGTGCCAGCAGCAAGGGCCCTTACACCGGGGAGCTGTTTTTT.

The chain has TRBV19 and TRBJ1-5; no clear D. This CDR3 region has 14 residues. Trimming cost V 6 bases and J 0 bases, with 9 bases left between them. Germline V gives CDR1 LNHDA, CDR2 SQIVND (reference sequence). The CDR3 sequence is CASSDGYSNQPQHF. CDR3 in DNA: TGTGCCAGTAGCGACGGTTATAGCAATCAGCCCCAGCATTTT.

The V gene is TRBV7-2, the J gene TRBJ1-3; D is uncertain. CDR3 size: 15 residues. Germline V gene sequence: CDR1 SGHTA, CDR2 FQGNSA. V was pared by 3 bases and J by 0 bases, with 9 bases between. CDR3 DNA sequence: TGTGCCAGCAGCTTCGACTCTGCCTCTGGAAACACCATATATTTT. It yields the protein CASSFDSASGNTIYF.

CDR3 loop: CASSVGQLGGYTF. The CDR3 nucleotides read TGTGCCAGCAGCGTAGGTCAATTGGGTGGCTACACCTTC. The chain links TRBV9 to TRBJ1-2; D remains unclear. The CDR3 has 13 residues. Germline values: CDR1 SGDLS, CDR2 YYNGEE. The V end was cut by 0 bases, the J end by 7 bases, with 10 bases between.

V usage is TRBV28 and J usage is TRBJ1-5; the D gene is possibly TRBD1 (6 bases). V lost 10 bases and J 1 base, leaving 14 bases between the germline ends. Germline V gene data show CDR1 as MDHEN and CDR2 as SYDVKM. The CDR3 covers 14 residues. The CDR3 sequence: CATKIQGSNQPQHF. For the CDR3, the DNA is TGTGCCACCAAGATCCAGGGGAGCAATCAGCCCCAGCATTTT.

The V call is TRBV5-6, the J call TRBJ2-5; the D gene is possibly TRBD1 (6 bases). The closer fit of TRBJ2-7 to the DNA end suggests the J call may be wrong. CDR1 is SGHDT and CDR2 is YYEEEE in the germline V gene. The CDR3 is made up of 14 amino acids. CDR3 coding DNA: TGTGCCAGCAGTTTTGGGACACCACTAGGCGAGCAGTACTTC. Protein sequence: CASSFGTPLGEQYF.

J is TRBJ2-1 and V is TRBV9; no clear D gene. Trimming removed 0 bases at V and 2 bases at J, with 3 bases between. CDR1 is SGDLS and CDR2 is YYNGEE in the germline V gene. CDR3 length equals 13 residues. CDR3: CASSVAAYNEQFF. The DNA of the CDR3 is TGTGCCAGCAGCGTAGCAGCCTACAATGAGCAGTTCTTC.